Listed below are T cell receptor beta chains from one sample, sequenced in a study of radiotherapy plus CTLA-4 blockade in lung cancer. The protocol was immunoSEQ multiplex PCR, while the TCRdb copy is restricted to in-frame clones and leaves out a portion. The sample has 85,000 to 100,000 clones, 85% to 90% seen once; the top ten hold approximately 15%. The specimen comprised peripheral blood, sampled from a patient treated with radiotherapy plus ipilimumab. Receptors originate from a human donor with non-small cell lung cancer that progressed on radiotherapy plus ipilimumab. Both conserved end residues are part of each CDR3. Each record gives: J gene, clone size, V gene, D gene, CDR3 DNA, CDR3 protein. D genes are given only for firm matches. Clone size is shown for a subset of rows, as once, few, many or a class of expanded clone.

TRBJ2-2	.	TRBV15	TRBD1	TGTGCCACCAGCACCACCCGGGACAGGATCACCGGGGAGCTGTTTTTT	CATSTTRDRITGELFF
TRBJ2-7	.	TRBV7-2	.	TGTGCCAGCAGCTTTCCGGGGGCGACACACTCCTACGAGCAGTACTTC	CASSFPGATHSYEQYF
TRBJ2-6	once	TRBV12-5	.	TGTGCTAGTGGGGGGGGTCTGGAATTTGCCAACGTCCTGACTTTC	CASGGGLEFANVLTF
TRBJ1-3	.	TRBV18	.	TGTGCCAGCTCATCCACAGGGGGAAACACCATATATTTT	CASSSTGGNTIYF
TRBJ2-7	.	TRBV19	TRBD1	TGTGCCAGTCGGGGGGGACAGGGGTCAACCTACGAGCAGTACTTC	CASRGGQGSTYEQYF
TRBJ1-6	.	TRBV7-2	TRBD1	TGTGCCAGCAGCTTAGGGGGACAGGGGAATTCACCCCTCCACTTT	CASSLGGQGNSPLHF
TRBJ2-2	.	TRBV5-1	.	TGCGCCAGCAGCTTGGTTTCTGGGGACCCGAGAACCGGGGAGCTGTTTTTT	CASSLVSGDPRTGELFF
TRBJ2-3	.	TRBV5-1	TRBD2	TGCGCCAGCAGTGGGGCTAGCGGGGTCAGGGGCACAGATACGCAGTATTTT	CASSGASGVRGTDTQYF
TRBJ1-5	.	TRBV2	.	TGTGCCAGCGTACAGGGCGAGGGGAATCAGCCCCAGCATTTT	CASVQGEGNQPQHF
TRBJ1-2	.	TRBV2	TRBD1	TGTGCCAGCAGTTACGACAGGGGGAGTTGGGGCTACACCTTC	CASSYDRGSWGYTF
TRBJ2-3	.	TRBV7-9	TRBD1	TGTGCCAGCAGCTTAGGGCTCTACAGGGGCCTGAGCACAGATACGCAGTATTTT	CASSLGLYRGLSTDTQYF
TRBJ1-4	.	TRBV28	TRBD1	TGTGCCAGCAGGGAACAGGGGGGAAATGAAAAACTGTTTTTT	CASREQGGNEKLFF
TRBJ1-2	.	TRBV6-6	.	TGTGCCAGCAGTTTAGACAGAGCTAACTATGGCTACACCTTC	CASSLDRANYGYTF
TRBJ2-5	.	TRBV10-3	.	TGTGCCACTTTGAAGGGACCAGCCCAAGAGACCCAGTACTTC	CATLKGPAQETQYF
TRBJ2-7	.	TRBV6-5	.	TGTGCCAGCAGTTACTCAGAGGGTACCGAGCAGTACTTC	CASSYSEGTEQYF
TRBJ1-2	few	TRBV27	TRBD1	TGTGCCAGCAGTTCAGGGACAGGAGGCGGCTACACCTTC	CASSSGTGGGYTF
TRBJ2-5	.	TRBV27	TRBD2	TGTGCCAGCAGTCCCCTGGGGGGGGTCAGAGAGACCCAGTACTTC	CASSPLGGVRETQYF
TRBJ2-2	.	TRBV9	.	TGTGCCAGCAGGACCGGGGACGGAAACACCGGGGAGCTGTTTTTT	CASRTGDGNTGELFF
TRBJ2-7	.	TRBV5-1	TRBD2	TGCGCCAGCAGCTTGGGTGCGGGAGCAGCAGGCGAGCAGTACTTC	CASSLGAGAAGEQYF
TRBJ2-7	.	TRBV15	.	TGTGCCACCAGCTCCGGGACGGATTACGAGCAGTACTTC	CATSSGTDYEQYF
TRBJ2-3	.	TRBV5-6	.	TGTGCCAGCAGCTTGGATTCAGGTTCTGGGGGCAGGGGTACGCAGTATTTT	CASSLDSGSGGRGTQYF
TRBJ2-7	.	TRBV7-6	.	TGTGCCAGCAGCTTAATGTCAGGGACCGAGCAGTACTTC	CASSLMSGTEQYF
TRBJ1-3	.	TRBV7-2	.	TGTGCCAGCAGCCCTAGGGGGGTCTCTGGAAACACCATATATTTT	CASSPRGVSGNTIYF
TRBJ1-1	.	TRBV10-3	.	TGTGCCATCACTCCCTACCCCTTTGACAGGAACACTGAAGCTTTCTTT	CAITPYPFDRNTEAFF
TRBJ1-1	few	TRBV4-3	.	TGCGCCAGCAGCCAAGATCAGCGGCAGGAAAAACGAGCTTTCTTT	CASSQDQRQEKRAFF
TRBJ2-1	.	TRBV6-6	TRBD2	TGTGCCAGCAGCCCAGCGGGAGGGGGGAATGAGCAGTTCTTC	CASSPAGGGNEQFF
TRBJ1-1	.	TRBV2	.	TGTGCCAGCAGCAAGGGACGGTTGAACACTGAAGCTTTCTTT	CASSKGRLNTEAFF
TRBJ2-7	.	TRBV11-2	TRBD2	TGTGCCAGCACCAACCCGGCTAGCGGATCCTACGAGCAGTACTTC	CASTNPASGSYEQYF
TRBJ1-4	.	TRBV7-9	.	TGTGCCAGCAGCCTATCGACCTCAACTAATGAAAAACTGTTTTTT	CASSLSTSTNEKLFF
TRBJ2-7	.	TRBV5-4	.	TGTGCCAGCAGCTTCGACGTCTACGAGCAGTACTTC	CASSFDVYEQYF
TRBJ1-3	.	TRBV28	.	TGTGCCAGCAGTTTAGTTGGACGAAACACCATATATTTT	CASSLVGRNTIYF
TRBJ2-3	.	TRBV7-3	TRBD1	TGTGCCAGCAGCTTTGACAGGGGAACAGATACGCAGTATTTT	CASSFDRGTDTQYF
TRBJ2-5	.	TRBV5-1	TRBD1	TGCGCCAGCAGCATATTAACAGGGGGCGCAGGGGAGACCCAGTACTTC	CASSILTGGAGETQYF
TRBJ2-1	once	TRBV5-4	TRBD2	TGTGCCAGCAGTTCGGGACTAGCTTTCAATGAGCAGTTCTTC	CASSSGLAFNEQFF
TRBJ1-1	.	TRBV4-1	.	TGCGCCAGCAGCCAAGATATGTACCGGCCCAGGGGCACTGAAGCTTTCTTT	CASSQDMYRPRGTEAFF
TRBJ1-4	.	TRBV19	.	TGTGCCAGTAGTATAGTGGCTTATACTAATGAAAAACTGTTTTTT	CASSIVAYTNEKLFF
TRBJ2-4	.	TRBV19	.	TGTGCCAGTAGTCAAGGGAGAGGGAACATTCAGTACTTC	CASSQGRGNIQYF
TRBJ1-2	once	TRBV5-1	TRBD1	TGCGCCAGCAGCCAAGGACAGGGGGCGAGTGGCTACACCTTC	CASSQGQGASGYTF
TRBJ1-2	.	TRBV7-8	.	TGTGCCAGCAGCTTAGCCTCCAGGGCCACCTGGGGCTACACCTTC	CASSLASRATWGYTF
TRBJ1-1	.	TRBV10-2	.	TGCGCCAGCAGTGAGCAGGAGGGGAACGCTGAAGCTTTCTTT	CASSEQEGNAEAFF
TRBJ1-2	.	TRBV4-3	TRBD1	TGCGCCAGCAGCCGCGGACAGGGCGACACTTTGGGCTACACCTTC	CASSRGQGDTLGYTF
TRBJ2-3	.	TRBV27	.	TGTGCCAGCACCGCGGATGCAGGTCAGCAGTATTTT	CASTADAGQQYF
TRBJ2-5	.	TRBV7-8	.	TGTGCCAGCAGACCATCAGGGTTAGGGGAGACCCAGTACTTC	CASRPSGLGETQYF
TRBJ2-1	.	TRBV4-1	.	TGCGCCAGCAGCCAAGATTCGGGATTCTTTAGCGGAAATGAGCAGTTCTTC	CASSQDSGFFSGNEQFF
TRBJ1-1	.	TRBV29-1	.	TGCAGCGTTGAAGCCAGGGCGAACACTGAAGCTTTCTTT	CSVEARANTEAFF
TRBJ1-2	.	TRBV9	.	TGTGCCAGCAGCGTAGGGCAGGTTGGGCTTGGCTACACCTTC	CASSVGQVGLGYTF
TRBJ2-5	.	TRBV2	TRBD2	TGTGCCAGCAGGCTCTCTAGCGGTTTTCAAGAGACCCAGTACTTC	CASRLSSGFQETQYF
TRBJ1-2	.	TRBV18	.	TGTGCCAGCTCACCTAATTCCCGACAGACTCTCTATGGCTACACCTTC	CASSPNSRQTLYGYTF
TRBJ2-5	.	TRBV4-1	TRBD1	TGCGCCAGCAGCCAACTGGACAGGGCGGGTGCTCAAGAGACCCAGTACTTC	CASSQLDRAGAQETQYF
TRBJ2-7	.	TRBV6-6	TRBD1	TGTGCCAGCAGTCAGACAGGGGATTACGAGCAGTACTTC	CASSQTGDYEQYF